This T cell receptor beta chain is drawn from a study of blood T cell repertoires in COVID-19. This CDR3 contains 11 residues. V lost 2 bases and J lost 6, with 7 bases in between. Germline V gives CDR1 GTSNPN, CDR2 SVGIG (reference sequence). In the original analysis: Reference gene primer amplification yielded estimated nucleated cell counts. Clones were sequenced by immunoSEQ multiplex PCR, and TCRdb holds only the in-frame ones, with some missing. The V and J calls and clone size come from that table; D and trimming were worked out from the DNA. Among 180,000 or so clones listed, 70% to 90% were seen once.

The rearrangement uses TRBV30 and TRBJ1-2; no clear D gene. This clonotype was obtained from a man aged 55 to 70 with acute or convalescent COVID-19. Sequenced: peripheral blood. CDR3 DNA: TGTGCCTGGAGTTACGGTAATGGCTACACCTTC. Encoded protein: CAWSYGNGYTF.